This T cell receptor beta chain is from a study of glioma-infiltrating T cells after dendritic cell vaccination. Profiled with immunoSEQ multiplex PCR; TCRdb holds only in-frame clones, not every one. The sample has tens of thousands of clones, 85% seen once. This clone was seen a single time. CDR3 size: 15 residues. The V gene end was trimmed by 0 bases and the J gene end by 8 bases; junction bases not matched to a gene: 10. Germline values: CDR1 SGDLS, CDR2 YYNGEE. Indicated time point: after dendritic cell vaccination, including at tumor progression/relapse. This receptor was taken from a human donor with glioblastoma. This sequence joins TRBV9 and TRBJ1-2, with 7 nucleotides matching TRBD1. Material: blood, obtained after dendritic cell vaccination. The CDR3 loop is CASSVARQGPGGYTF. CDR3 DNA: TGTGCCAGCAGCGTAGCCCGACAGGGCCCGGGGGGCTACACCTTC.